The 32 T cell receptor beta chains presented below share a single source sample, sequenced in a study of post-analysis software for immune sequencing data (dated by TCRdb to between 2015 and 2017). The study at large found these results: Significantly higher frequencies in patients than in controls were found for roughly 5 TRBV segments, including TRBV5-6, TRBV5-1 and TRBV20-1.

For these receptors, no antigen is known. The library was generated by PCR. Sequencing took place on an Illumina HiSeq 2500. Unique molecular identifiers were incorporated into TCR beta cDNA libraries to reduce PCR and sequencing biases. The public reads were reprocessed in TCRdb via fastp at Q25 and MiXCR, keeping in-frame beta chains. Each CDR3 protein gets just one entry, which takes the most common genes and DNA from the rows behind it. The sample includes more than 500,000 distinct CDR3 sequences, with around a third observed a single time. Of the sample, 6% falls within the top ten clones. The sequencing input was blood. The source is a girl younger than 18 with multiple sclerosis.

This chain links TRBV27 with TRBJ1-3, with 7 bases that match TRBD1. From germline, CDR1 is MNHEY and CDR2 SMNVEV (reference sequence). The CDR3 loop spans 16 amino acids. J gave up 3 bases and V 2 bases, and 7 bases lay outside the gene matches. CDR3 protein: CASSLLSGGRGNTIYF. CDR3 nucleotides: TGTGCCAGCAGTTTACTGTCAGGGGGACGTGGAAACACCATATATTTT.

This clonotype was counted between two and nine times. The V call is TRBV20-1, the J call TRBJ2-5; D unclear. The CDR3 runs to 13 residues. The V gene's germline CDR1 is DFQATT and CDR2 SNEGSKA (reference sequence). V lost 4 bases and J 2 bases, leaving 11 bases between the germline ends. The CDR3 DNA reads as TGCAGTGCTATCCCGGGCCCGCAAGAGACCCAGTACTTC. Encoded protein: CSAIPGPQETQYF.

V is TRBV20-1 and J is TRBJ2-1, with D possibly matching TRBD2 (6 bases). Trimming took 2 bases from V and 8 from J, leaving 16 bases between them. This CDR3 comprises 14 residues. Germline values: CDR1 DFQATT, CDR2 SNEGSKA (reference sequence). The chain's CDR3 is CSARSRRWGDEQFF. CDR3 DNA sequence: TGCAGTGCTAGATCCCGACGGTGGGGGGATGAGCAGTTCTTC.

This clonotype showed up just a few times. The chain has TRBV29-1 and TRBJ1-1; the match to TRBD1 covers 8 bases. CDR3 size: 13 residues. With V trimmed by 7 bases and J by 3 bases, 7 bases remained unmatched. Germline-derived CDR1 and CDR2 are SQVTM and ANQGSEA. The CDR3 spells CSARQGTDTEAFF. The CDR3 nucleotides are TGCAGCGCCAGACAGGGGACGGACACTGAAGCTTTCTTT.

The chain combines TRBV20-1 with TRBJ2-1; D is perhaps TRBD1 or TRBD2 (5 bases each). The germline V gene encodes CDR1 DFQATT and CDR2 SNEGSKA (reference sequence). The V end lost 6 bases, the J end lost 7 bases, and 16 bases lay between the germline ends. The CDR3 loop spans 13 amino acids. CDR3 sequence reads: CSAYGTFWNEQFF. DNA for the CDR3: TGCAGTGCCTACGGGACCTTTTGGAATGAGCAGTTCTTC.

This clonotype was recorded a few times. J is TRBJ2-3 and V is TRBV7-2; 7 nucleotides match TRBD1. The length of the CDR3 is 15 residues. The trim removed 4 bases at V and 1 base at J, leaving 5 bases unmatched. Germline CDR1 SGHTA, CDR2 FQGNSA. CDR3: CASSSTGLGTDTQYF. In DNA, the CDR3 is TGTGCCAGCAGCTCGACAGGGTTGGGCACAGATACGCAGTATTTT. Filled out from reference TRBV7-2 and TRBJ2-3, the complete variable domain reads GAGVSQSPSNKVTEKGKDVELRCDPISGHTALYWYRQSLGQGLEFLIYFQGNSAPDKSGLPSDRFSAERTGGSVSTLTIQRTQQEDSAVYLCASSSTGLGTDTQYFGPGTRLTVL.

V and J are TRBV28 and TRBJ2-3; D possibly corresponds to TRBD1 (6 bases). The germline V gene has CDR1 MDHEN and CDR2 SYDVKM. The V gene lost 5 bases and the J gene lost 1 base, with 10 bases spanning the gap. The CDR3 contains 14 residues. CDR3 nucleotides: TGTGCCAGCAGTACCCCAGGGGGCACAGATACGCAGTATTTT. As protein: CASSTPGGTDTQYF. Drawing the rest from reference TRBV28 and TRBJ2-3, the complete variable domain is DVKVTQSSRYLVKRTGEKVFLECVQDMDHENMFWYRQDPGLGLRLIYFSYDVKMKEKGDIPEGYSVSREKKERFSLILESASTNQTSMYLCASSTPGGTDTQYFGPGTRLTVL.

V is TRBV5-1 and J is TRBJ2-1, with 16 bases matching TRBD2. The end of the DNA fits TRBJ2-7 better, so the J call may be wrong. Per germline, CDR1 SGHRS and CDR2 YFSETQ. This CDR3 contains 18 residues. The chain's CDR3 is CASRPGLAGGLAYNEQYF. Written as DNA, the CDR3 is TGCGCCAGCAGACCGGGACTAGCGGGGGGGCTAGCCTACAATGAGCAGTACTTC.

This clonotype was detected only a few times. The chain employs TRBV5-1 and TRBJ2-1; tentative D call: TRBD2 (6 bases). The V gene lost 6 bases and the J gene lost 9 bases, with 22 bases spanning the gap. Germline CDR1 SGHRS, CDR2 YFSETQ. This CDR3 spans 15 amino acids. In DNA form, the CDR3 reads TGCGCCAGCACCCCGCTATGGGGCGGGGAGACTGAGCAGTTCTTC. Protein product: CASTPLWGGETEQFF.

The rearrangement links TRBV29-1 to TRBJ1-1; D remains ambiguous. Germline assignment: CDR1 SQVTM and CDR2 ANQGSEA. V lost 5 bases, J lost 5 bases, and 12 bases lay in between. The CDR3 has 12 amino acids. In DNA, the CDR3 is TGCAGCGTTTTGGCGAAAGGAACTGAAGCTTTCTTT. Residues: CSVLAKGTEAFF.

This chain joins TRBV28 and TRBJ2-5, with TRBD2 matching over 10 bases. The ends lost 3 bases at V and 4 bases at J; junction bases unmatched: 5. The CDR3 is 15 residues long. Germline CDR1 MDHEN, CDR2 SYDVKM. In nucleotides, the CDR3 is TGTGCCAGCAGTTTGCAGCGGGGGGGTTCAGAGACCCAGTACTTC. It specifies CASSLQRGGSETQYF.

In its sample, this clonotype was seen a few times. The chain carries TRBV24-1 and TRBJ2-3; 7 bases are shared with TRBD2. V was clipped by 9 bases and J by 3 bases; unmatched bases: 14. The germline V gene encodes CDR1 KGHDR and CDR2 SFDVKD. This CDR3 has 16 amino acids. The chain's CDR3 is CATHPGASGRTDTQYF. The CDR3 DNA sequence: TGTGCCACCCATCCTGGGGCTAGCGGACGTACAGATACGCAGTATTTT.

The J gene is TRBJ2-3, the V gene TRBV2, with 8 nucleotides matching TRBD1. Looked up from germline, CDR1 is SNHLY and CDR2 is FYNNEI. V was pared by 8 bases and J by 3 bases, with 7 bases of the junction left unmatched. This CDR3 region has 14 residues. The CDR3 region has the DNA TGTGCCAGCGGGACAGGACGTTTGACAGATACGCAGTATTTT. Translation: CASGTGRLTDTQYF.

This clonotype was observed a few times. This sequence joins TRBV2 and TRBJ2-1; TRBD2 matches at 9 bases. Germline values: CDR1 SNHLY, CDR2 FYNNEI. V was pared by 1 base and J by 9 bases, with 10 bases of the junction left unmatched. This CDR3 comprises 16 residues. CDR3 region: CASSEVGGGALGEQFF. CDR3 nucleotide sequence: TGTGCCAGCAGTGAAGTTGGCGGGGGGGCCCTTGGTGAGCAGTTCTTC.

In its sample, this clonotype was seen a few times. The CDR3, as DNA: TGTGCCAGCAGTTACTCGGGCAGCTCGGGCTACACCTTC. This gives the protein CASSYSGSSGYTF. This sequence joins TRBV6-5 and TRBJ1-2; D call uncertain. The CDR3 loop spans 13 amino acids. V lost 0 bases to trimming and J lost 8 bases, with 10 bases between them. CDR1 and CDR2 (germline): MNHEY, SVGAGI.

The chain has TRBV5-5 and TRBJ2-5; 7 nucleotides line up with TRBD1. CDR3 length: 15 amino acids. Germline assignment: CDR1 SGHKS and CDR2 YYEKEE (reference sequence). The trim removed 3 bases at V and 2 bases at J, leaving 7 bases unmatched. The CDR3 loop is CASSWGATGQETQYF. For the CDR3, the DNA is TGTGCCAGCAGCTGGGGTGCGACAGGGCAAGAGACCCAGTACTTC.

This chain connects TRBV7-9 to TRBJ2-7; D remains unclear. Germline CDR1 and CDR2: SEHNR and FQNEAQ (reference sequence). V was clipped by 0 bases and J by 2 bases, with 14 bases between them. This CDR3 spans 16 amino acids. CDR3 sequence: CASSLAPQVTTYEQYF. Written as DNA, the CDR3 is TGTGCCAGCAGCTTAGCGCCTCAGGTAACGACCTACGAGCAGTACTTC.

This clonotype appeared a few times. V and J are TRBV20-1 and TRBJ2-2; 9 bases are a match to TRBD1. The CDR3 runs to 17 residues. The J segment lost 0 bases and the V segment lost 2 bases, leaving 7 bases of the junction unmatched. Looked up from germline, CDR1 is DFQATT and CDR2 is SNEGSKA (reference sequence). The CDR3 spells CSARSPTGGTNTGELFF. CDR3 coding DNA: TGCAGTGCTAGATCGCCGACAGGGGGAACGAACACCGGGGAGCTGTTTTTT.

In its sample, this clonotype was seen a few times. The gene calls are TRBV3-1 and TRBJ2-3, with TRBD2 matching over 7 bases. This CDR3 contains 18 residues. Losses at the gene ends were 1 base for V and 7 bases for J; bases not matched to a gene: 17. CDR1 LGHDT and CDR2 YNNKEL come from the germline V gene (reference sequence). The CDR3 is CASSQVAAGVTVWYTQYF. CDR3 nucleotide sequence: TGTGCCAGCAGCCAAGTAGCGGCGGGAGTTACAGTTTGGTATACGCAGTATTTT.

This chain connects TRBV9 to TRBJ2-5; the match to TRBD1 covers 8 bases. The CDR3 covers 16 residues. Germline trimming cut 0 bases from V and 4 bases from J; bases unmatched to any gene: 8. CDR1 and CDR2 from the germline V gene are SGDLS and YYNGEE. The CDR3 here is CASSVGATGGRETQYF. The CDR3 DNA reads TGTGCCAGCAGCGTAGGTGCAACAGGGGGAAGAGAGACCCAGTACTTC.

This clonotype was observed a handful of times. This rearrangement joins TRBV4-1 to TRBJ2-7; D may be TRBD2 (7 bases). V lost 1 base to trimming and J lost 1 base, with 17 bases between them. Germline lookup yields CDR1 MGHRA and CDR2 YSYEKL. This CDR3 comprises 17 residues. In nucleotides, the CDR3 is TGCGCCAGCAGCCAAGTGGCCGGGGGGCCACCATCCTACGAGCAGTACTTC. It is translated as CASSQVAGGPPSYEQYF.

This clonotype has only a few counts. V usage is TRBV20-1 and J usage is TRBJ2-3; TRBD1 might be the D (5 bases). The germline gives CDR1 DFQATT, CDR2 SNEGSKA (reference sequence). Trimming took 5 bases from V and 0 from J, leaving 9 bases between them. The CDR3 is 13 amino acids. The CDR3 spells CSARTSSTDTQYF. The CDR3 coding sequence is TGCAGTGCTCGGACATCTAGCACAGATACGCAGTATTTT.

The chain carries TRBV9 and TRBJ1-4; 8 bases agree with TRBD1. The CDR3 is 15 amino acids. The V gene end was trimmed by 4 bases and the J gene end by 8 bases; junction bases not matched to a gene: 10. Germline loops: CDR1 SGDLS, CDR2 YYNGEE. CDR3 region: CASSQNRGIEEKLFF. CDR3 nucleotide sequence: TGTGCCAGCAGCCAGAACAGGGGGATTGAGGAAAAACTGTTTTTT.

This clonotype was seen more than once but under ten times. The chain couples TRBV5-1 to TRBJ2-5; 10 nucleotides align to TRBD2. Looked up from germline, CDR1 is SGHRS and CDR2 is YFSETQ. V lost 3 bases and J lost 1; bases outside the gene matches: 9. The CDR3 has 17 amino acids. CDR3 nucleotide sequence: TGCGCCAGCAGCTCATACACTAGCGGGGCTTTCCAAGAGACCCAGTACTTC. Residues: CASSSYTSGAFQETQYF.

The rearrangement uses TRBV5-1 and TRBJ2-7; D remains ambiguous. Germline values: CDR1 SGHRS, CDR2 YFSETQ. The length of the CDR3 is 17 residues. V lost 0 bases, J lost 0 bases, and 16 bases lay in between. The CDR3 sequence is CASSLATTVLSSYEQYF. The CDR3 DNA reads as TGCGCCAGCAGCTTGGCCACAACCGTCCTAAGCTCCTACGAGCAGTACTTC.

This clonotype was detected only a few times. This chain uses TRBV5-1 with TRBJ2-5; tentatively, D is TRBD1 (6 bases). Looked up from germline, CDR1 is SGHRS and CDR2 is YFSETQ. CDR3 length equals 15 residues. Trimming took off 0 bases at V and 5 bases at J, with 14 bases between the two ends. The DNA for the CDR3 is TGCGCCAGCAGCTTGGAGCAGGGGCAATGGGAGACCCAGTACTTC. It translates to CASSLEQGQWETQYF.

The chain is built from TRBV24-1 and TRBJ2-3, with no clear D. CDR1 KGHDR and CDR2 SFDVKD come from the germline V gene. V shed 0 bases and J shed 8 bases, with 8 bases lying between them. The CDR3 has 13 amino acids. CDR3 coding DNA: TGTGCCACCAGTGATTTGACTTCTTTTACGCAGTATTTT. Its translation is CATSDLTSFTQYF.

Notes on this clonotype: One junction end disagrees with the germline gene, perhaps due to a read error. The chain couples TRBV5-1 to TRBJ2-7; possible D gene TRBD2, 6 bases. The CDR3 has 17 residues. The V gene's germline CDR1 is SGHRS and CDR2 YFSETQ. Here the CDR3 reads CASSLGRAARGTYEQCF. The CDR3 nucleotides are TGCGCCAGCAGCTTGGGGAGGGCGGCCCGCGGTACCTACGAGCAGTGCTTC.

A few counts support this clonotype. J is TRBJ1-5 and V is TRBV9; D gene unclear. Trimming took off 3 bases at V and 0 bases at J, with 10 bases between the two ends. The CDR3 is made up of 15 amino acids. Looked up from germline, CDR1 is SGDLS and CDR2 is YYNGEE. CDR3 bases: TGTGCCAGCAGCGCCGGGATACTTAGCAATCAGCCCCAGCATTTT. Residues: CASSAGILSNQPQHF.

This clonotype was detected only a few times. The genes are TRBV3-1 and TRBJ1-2; TRBD1 agrees at 7 bases. With 1 base clipped from V and 4 bases from J, the junction kept 3 bases outside the gene matches. The CDR3 spans 14 residues. Germline V gene sequence: CDR1 LGHDT, CDR2 YNNKEL (reference sequence). For the CDR3, the DNA is TGTGCCAGCAGCCAAGTGGGACAGAGCTATGGCTACACCTTC. Translated, it gives CASSQVGQSYGYTF.

Of note for this clonotype: The missing conserved phenylalanine or tryptophan at the end of this CDR3 makes a read error likely. This chain uses TRBV20-1 with TRBJ2-1; maybe TRBD2 (7 bases). Trimming removed 6 bases at V and 4 bases at J, with 16 bases between. In germline, CDR1 is DFQATT, CDR2 SNEGSKA (reference sequence). The CDR3 spans 14 residues. The CDR3 loop is CSALRGAGYNEQFC. The CDR3 coding sequence is TGCAGTGCCCTACGGGGGGCCGGGTACAATGAGCAGTTCTGC.

The chain couples TRBV20-1 to TRBJ1-6, with TRBD1 matching 10 bases. This CDR3 comprises 14 residues. V shed 6 bases and J 5 bases; nucleotides not matched to a gene: 4. Germline lookup yields CDR1 DFQATT and CDR2 SNEGSKA (reference sequence). CDR3 region: CSAGDRGDNSPLHF. DNA for the CDR3: TGCAGTGCAGGGGACAGGGGTGATAATTCACCCCTCCACTTT.